This TCR beta chain is drawn from a study of cytomegalovirus exposure and HLA in healthy donors. Looking at the study overall: Among around 200 million T cells, an earlier analysis found roughly 100 million unique TCR beta sequences.

Both 60 Vbeta primers and 13 Jbeta primers went into the PCR. Repertoires were generated with immunoSEQ multiplex PCR, while TCRdb's copy carries only in-frame clones and drops some. The profile shows 130,000 to 150,000 clones, approximately 70% of them singletons. Donors in the study were healthy people who gave bone marrow. Overall study results and limits: A later analysis found that most CMV-associated TCR beta chains appeared HLA-restricted. High sensitivity and specificity were reportedly achieved when the classifier diagnosed cytomegalovirus status.

Comment on this clone: What it binds is unknown.

The V gene's germline CDR1 is SNHLY and CDR2 FYNNEI. Trimming took 4 bases from V and 3 from J; bases not matched to a gene: 10. The CDR3 is 16 amino acids. The J gene is TRBJ2-5, the V gene TRBV2, with 8 bases aligning to TRBD2. The clonotype comes from a woman aged 18-35 years in good health and CMV-seronegative. The source material was PBMCs. CDR3 in DNA: TGTGCCAGCAGTGGTCCCGGGAGGGGTCGGGAAGAGACCCAGTACTTC. It encodes CASSGPGRGREETQYF.